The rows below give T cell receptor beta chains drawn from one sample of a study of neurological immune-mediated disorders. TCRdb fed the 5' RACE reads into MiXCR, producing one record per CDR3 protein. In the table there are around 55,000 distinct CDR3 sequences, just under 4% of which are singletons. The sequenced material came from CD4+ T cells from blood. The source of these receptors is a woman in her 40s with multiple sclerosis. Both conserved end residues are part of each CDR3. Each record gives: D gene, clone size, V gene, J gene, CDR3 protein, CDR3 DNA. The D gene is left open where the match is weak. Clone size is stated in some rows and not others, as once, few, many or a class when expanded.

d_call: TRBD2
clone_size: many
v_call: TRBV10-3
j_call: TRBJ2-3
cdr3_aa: CAIRTPTGEGSDTQYF
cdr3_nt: TGTGCCATCAGGACCCCGACGGGGGAGGGATCGGATACGCAGTATTTT

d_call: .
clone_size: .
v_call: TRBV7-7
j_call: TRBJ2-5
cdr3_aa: CVSSLICRQETQYF
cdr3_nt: TGTGTCAGCAGCTTGATATGTAGACAAGAGACCCAGTACTTC

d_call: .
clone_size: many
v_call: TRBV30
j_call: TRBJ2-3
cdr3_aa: CAQSGDFTDTQYF
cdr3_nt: TGTGCCCAGTCGGGGGATTTCACAGATACGCAGTATTTT

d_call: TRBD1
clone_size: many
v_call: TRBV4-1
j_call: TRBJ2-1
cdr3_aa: CASSQVWGQGYFNEQFF
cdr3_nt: TGCGCCAGCAGCCAAGTTTGGGGACAGGGTTACTTCAATGAGCAGTTCTTC

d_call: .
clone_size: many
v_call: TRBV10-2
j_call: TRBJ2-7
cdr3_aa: CASTSSYEQYF
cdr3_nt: TGCGCCAGCACCTCGTCGTACGAGCAGTACTTC

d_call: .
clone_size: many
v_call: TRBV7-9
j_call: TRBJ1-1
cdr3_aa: CASSLASWDTEAFF
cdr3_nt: TGTGCCAGCAGCTTAGCTAGTTGGGACACTGAAGCTTTCTTT

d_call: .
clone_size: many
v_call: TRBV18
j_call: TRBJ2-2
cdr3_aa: CASSSVRAQGTTGELFF
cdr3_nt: TGTGCCAGCTCATCCGTAAGGGCACAGGGAACCACCGGGGAGCTGTTTTTT

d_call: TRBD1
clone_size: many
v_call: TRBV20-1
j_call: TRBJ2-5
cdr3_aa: CSASDRGVKTQYF
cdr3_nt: TGCAGTGCGTCAGACAGGGGGGTGAAGACCCAGTACTTC

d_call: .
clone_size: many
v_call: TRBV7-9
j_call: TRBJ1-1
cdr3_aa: CASSPQAVNTEAFF
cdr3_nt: TGTGCCAGCAGCCCACAGGCCGTAAACACTGAAGCTTTCTTT

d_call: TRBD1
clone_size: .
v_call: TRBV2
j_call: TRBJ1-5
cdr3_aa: CASSLQGNQPQHF
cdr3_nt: TGTGCCAGCAGTTTACAGGGGAATCAGCCCCAGCATTTT

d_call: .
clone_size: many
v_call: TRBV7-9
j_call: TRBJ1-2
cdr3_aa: CASSAQVGNYGYTF
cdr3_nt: TGTGCCAGCAGCGCCCAGGTTGGGAACTATGGCTACACCTTC

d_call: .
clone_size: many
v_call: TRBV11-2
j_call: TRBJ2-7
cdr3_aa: CASSTEGHRYSEQYF
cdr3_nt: TGTGCCAGCAGTACCGAGGGACACCGGTACTCCGAGCAGTACTTC

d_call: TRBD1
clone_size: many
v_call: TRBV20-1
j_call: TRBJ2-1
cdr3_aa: CSAQDRDRALF
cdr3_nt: TGCAGTGCCCAGGACCGGGACAGGGCGCTCTTC

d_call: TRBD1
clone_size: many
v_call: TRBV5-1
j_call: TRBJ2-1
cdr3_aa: CASSFPTGGLYNEQFF
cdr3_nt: TGCGCCAGCAGCTTCCCGACAGGGGGGTTGTACAATGAGCAGTTCTTC

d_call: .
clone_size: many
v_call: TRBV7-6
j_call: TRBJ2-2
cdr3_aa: CASSLSRNTGELFF
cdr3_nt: TGTGCCAGCAGCTTAAGCCGAAACACCGGGGAGCTGTTTTTT

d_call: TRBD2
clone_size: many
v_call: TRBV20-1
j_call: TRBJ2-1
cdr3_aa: CSGSGTSGYNEQFF
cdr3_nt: TGCAGTGGCTCCGGGACTAGCGGATACAATGAGCAGTTCTTC

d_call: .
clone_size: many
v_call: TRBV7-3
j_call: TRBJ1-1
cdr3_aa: CASSLRGRSTEAFF
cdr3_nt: TGTGCCAGCAGCTTAAGGGGGCGAAGCACCGAAGCTTTCTTT

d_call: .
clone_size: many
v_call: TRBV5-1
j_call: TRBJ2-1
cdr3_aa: CASSLASYYNEQFF
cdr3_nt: TGCGCCAGCAGCTTGGCATCATACTACAATGAGCAGTTCTTC

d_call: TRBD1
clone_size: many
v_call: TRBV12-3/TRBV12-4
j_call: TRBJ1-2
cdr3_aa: CASSWDRAAYGYTF
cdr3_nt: TGTGCCAGCAGTTGGGACAGGGCGGCCTATGGCTACACCTTC

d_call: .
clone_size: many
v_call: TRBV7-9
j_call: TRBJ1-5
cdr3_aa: CASSLLGQPQHF
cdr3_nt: TGTGCCAGCAGCTTACTTGGCCAGCCCCAGCATTTT

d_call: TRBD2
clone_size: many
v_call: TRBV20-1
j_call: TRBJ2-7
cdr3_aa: CSATRGRAYEQYF
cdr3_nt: TGCAGTGCTACGCGGGGGAGGGCCTACGAGCAGTACTTC

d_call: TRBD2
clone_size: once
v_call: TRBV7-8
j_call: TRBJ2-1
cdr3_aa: CASSLGPRGGPYNEQFF
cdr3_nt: TGTGCCAGCAGCTTAGGACCTCGGGGGGGGCCCTACAATGAGCAGTTCTTC

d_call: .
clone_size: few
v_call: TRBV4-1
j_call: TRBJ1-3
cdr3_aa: CASSQEIRGFGDTIYF
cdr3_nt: TGCGCCAGCAGTCAAGAGATACGGGGCTTTGGGGACACCATATATTTT

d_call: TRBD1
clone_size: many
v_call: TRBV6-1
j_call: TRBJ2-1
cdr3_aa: CASSDRGLVDEQFF
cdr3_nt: TGTGCCAGCAGTGACAGGGGGCTGGTCGATGAGCAGTTCTTC

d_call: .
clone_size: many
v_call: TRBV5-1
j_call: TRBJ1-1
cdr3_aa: CASSPLGGYDTEAFF
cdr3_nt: TGCGCCAGCAGCCCCCTAGGAGGGTATGACACTGAAGCTTTCTTT

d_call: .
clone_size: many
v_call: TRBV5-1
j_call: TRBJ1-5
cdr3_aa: CASRPTANNQPQHF
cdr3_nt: TGCGCCAGCAGGCCGACAGCGAACAATCAGCCCCAGCATTTT

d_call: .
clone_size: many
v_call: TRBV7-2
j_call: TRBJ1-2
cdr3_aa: CASSLRPNYGYTF
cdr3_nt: TGTGCCAGCAGCTTAAGACCCAACTATGGCTACACCTTC

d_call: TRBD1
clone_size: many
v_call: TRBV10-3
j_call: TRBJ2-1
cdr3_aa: CAISGLTGGNYNEQFF
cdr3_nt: TGTGCCATCAGTGGCCTGACAGGGGGTAACTACAATGAGCAGTTCTTC

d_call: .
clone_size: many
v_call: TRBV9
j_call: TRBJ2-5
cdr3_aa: CASSVGAGTAQYF
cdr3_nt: TGTGCCAGCAGCGTAGGAGCAGGGACGGCCCAGTACTTC

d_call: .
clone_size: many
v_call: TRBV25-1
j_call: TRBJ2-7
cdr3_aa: CASSEYLGNEQYF
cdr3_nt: TGTGCCAGCAGTGAATATCTGGGGAACGAGCAGTACTTC

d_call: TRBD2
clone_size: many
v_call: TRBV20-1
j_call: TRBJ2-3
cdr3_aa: CSATDPTSGSDTQYF
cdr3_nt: TGCAGTGCTACAGACCCGACTAGCGGTTCAGATACGCAGTATTTT

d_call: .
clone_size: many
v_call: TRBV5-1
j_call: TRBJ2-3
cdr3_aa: CASSPGEVTDTQYF
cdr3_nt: TGCGCCAGCAGCCCGGGGGAAGTCACAGATACGCAGTATTTT

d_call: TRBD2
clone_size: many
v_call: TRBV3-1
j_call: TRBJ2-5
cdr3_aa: CASSHYGLEGETQYF
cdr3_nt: TGTGCCAGCAGCCACTACGGACTAGAGGGAGAGACCCAGTACTTC

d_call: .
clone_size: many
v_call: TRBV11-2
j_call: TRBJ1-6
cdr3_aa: CASSPRLAEANSPLHF
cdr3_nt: TGTGCCAGCAGCCCCAGACTTGCCGAGGCTAATTCACCCCTCCACTTT

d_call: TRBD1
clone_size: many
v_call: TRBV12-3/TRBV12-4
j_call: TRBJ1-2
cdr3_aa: CASSETGGATVGYTF
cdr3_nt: TGTGCCAGCAGCGAGACAGGGGGCGCAACGGTTGGCTACACCTTC

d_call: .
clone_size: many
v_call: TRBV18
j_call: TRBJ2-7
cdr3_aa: CASSPPFSRYEQYF
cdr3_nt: TGTGCCAGCTCACCACCGTTTAGTCGGTACGAGCAGTACTTC

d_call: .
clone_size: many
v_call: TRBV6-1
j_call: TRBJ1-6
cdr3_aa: CASSEGQRGVSPLHF
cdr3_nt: TGTGCCAGCAGTGAGGGTCAAAGGGGGGTTTCACCCCTCCACTTT

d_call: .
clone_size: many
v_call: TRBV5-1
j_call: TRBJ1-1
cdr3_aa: CASSPQVGNTEAFF
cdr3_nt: TGCGCCAGCAGCCCACAGGTGGGGAACACTGAAGCTTTCTTT

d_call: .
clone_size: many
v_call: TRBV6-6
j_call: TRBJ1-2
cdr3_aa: CASSQDYGYTF
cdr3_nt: TGTGCCAGCAGTCAAGACTATGGCTACACCTTC

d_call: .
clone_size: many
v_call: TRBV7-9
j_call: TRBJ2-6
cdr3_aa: CASSLFLGQGLSGANVLTF
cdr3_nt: TGTGCCAGCAGCTTATTCCTTGGGCAGGGACTGTCTGGGGCCAACGTCCTGACTTTC

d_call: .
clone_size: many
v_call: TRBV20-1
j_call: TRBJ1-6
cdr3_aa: CSARPGDRNSPLHF
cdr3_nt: TGCAGTGCTAGGCCAGGGGATCGGAATTCACCCCTCCACTTT

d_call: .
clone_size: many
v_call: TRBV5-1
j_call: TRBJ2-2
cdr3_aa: CASSSYRGTSNTGELFF
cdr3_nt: TGCGCCAGCAGTTCGTATCGCGGGACATCGAACACCGGGGAGCTGTTTTTT

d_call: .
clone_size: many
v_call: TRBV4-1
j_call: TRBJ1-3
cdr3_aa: CASSHAPGGGNTIYF
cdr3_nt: TGCGCCAGCAGCCACGCCCCCGGCGGGGGAAACACCATATATTTT

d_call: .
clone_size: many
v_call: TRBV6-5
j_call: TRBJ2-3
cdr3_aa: CASSHRGGTQYF
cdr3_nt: TGTGCCAGCAGTCACAGGGGGGGGACGCAGTATTTT

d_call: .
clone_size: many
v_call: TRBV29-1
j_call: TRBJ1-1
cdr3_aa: CSVEGRGTEAFF
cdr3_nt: TGCAGCGTTGAAGGACGAGGAACTGAAGCTTTCTTT

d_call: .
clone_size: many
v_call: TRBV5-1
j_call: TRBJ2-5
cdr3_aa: CASSVGPLETQYF
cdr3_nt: TGCGCCAGCAGCGTGGGCCCCTTAGAGACCCAGTACTTC

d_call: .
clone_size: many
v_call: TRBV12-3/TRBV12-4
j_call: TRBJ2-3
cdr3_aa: CASSLSETRTQYF
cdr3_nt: TGTGCCAGCAGTTTATCGGAAACGAGGACGCAGTATTTT

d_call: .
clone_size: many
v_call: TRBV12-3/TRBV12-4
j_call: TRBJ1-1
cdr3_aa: CASSFQSRDAFF
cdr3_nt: TGTGCCAGCAGTTTTCAGTCCAGGGACGCTTTCTTT

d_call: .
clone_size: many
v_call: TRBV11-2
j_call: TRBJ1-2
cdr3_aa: CASSPDQGYGYTF
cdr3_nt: TGTGCCAGCAGCCCGGATCAAGGTTATGGCTACACCTTC

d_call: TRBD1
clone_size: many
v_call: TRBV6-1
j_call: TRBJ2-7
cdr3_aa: CASSATGGTYEQYF
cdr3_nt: TGTGCCAGCAGTGCGACAGGGGGCACCTACGAGCAGTACTTC